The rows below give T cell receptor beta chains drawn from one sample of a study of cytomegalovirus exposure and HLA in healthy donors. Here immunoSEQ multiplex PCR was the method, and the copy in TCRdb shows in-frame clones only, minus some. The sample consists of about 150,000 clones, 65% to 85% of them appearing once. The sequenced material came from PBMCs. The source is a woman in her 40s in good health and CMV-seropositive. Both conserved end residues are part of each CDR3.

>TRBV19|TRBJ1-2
CASNDRGDNYGYTF
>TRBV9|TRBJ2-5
CASSGGTSVTETQYF
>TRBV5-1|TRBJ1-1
CASSLASGGTEAFF
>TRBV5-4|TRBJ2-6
CASSSGGSHSGANVLTF
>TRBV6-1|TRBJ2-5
CASSNRGRETQYF
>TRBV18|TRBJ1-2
CASSPGVNYGYTF
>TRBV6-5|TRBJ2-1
CASTRLAGGDNEQFF
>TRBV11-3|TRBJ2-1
CASSPGTGSLQQFF
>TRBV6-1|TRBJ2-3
CASSESGLHTDTQYF
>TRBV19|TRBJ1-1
CASSIKTQGWLTEAFF
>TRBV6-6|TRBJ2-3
CASTSLGLTDTQYF
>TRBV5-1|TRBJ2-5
CASSSQLAGAETQYF
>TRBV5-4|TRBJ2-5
CASSRGYQETQYF
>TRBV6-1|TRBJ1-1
CASRDRTDHHTEAFF
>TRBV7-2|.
CASSLAGGPGEQYF
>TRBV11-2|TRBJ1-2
CASSLDRLAGGYTF
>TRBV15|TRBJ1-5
CATHPTGGNQPQHF
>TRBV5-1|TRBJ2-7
CASSPSGTGGYGSYEQYF
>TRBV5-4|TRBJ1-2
CASSLGHSGGSYGYTF
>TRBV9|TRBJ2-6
CASSVGIQGLSGANVLTF
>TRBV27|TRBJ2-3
CASSLGLAGLTDTQYF
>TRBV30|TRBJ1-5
CAWSAGGSNQPQHF
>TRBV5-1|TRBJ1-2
CASRNPGTGEGYTF
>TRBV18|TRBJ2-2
CASSPKRTNTGELFF
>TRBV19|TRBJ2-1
CASSADWAGGYNEQFF
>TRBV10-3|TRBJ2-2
CAISERENTGELFF
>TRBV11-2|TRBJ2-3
CASSLGNSLGPDTQYF
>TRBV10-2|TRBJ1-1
CASSDPGTGQSTGFF
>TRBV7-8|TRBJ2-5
CASSLNTGGETQYF
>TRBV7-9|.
CASSSPGLAGHEQYF
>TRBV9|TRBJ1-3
CASSGDRVSGNTIYF
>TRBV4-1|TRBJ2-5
CASSLPGLAETQYF
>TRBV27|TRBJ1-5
CASSLSLNQPQHF